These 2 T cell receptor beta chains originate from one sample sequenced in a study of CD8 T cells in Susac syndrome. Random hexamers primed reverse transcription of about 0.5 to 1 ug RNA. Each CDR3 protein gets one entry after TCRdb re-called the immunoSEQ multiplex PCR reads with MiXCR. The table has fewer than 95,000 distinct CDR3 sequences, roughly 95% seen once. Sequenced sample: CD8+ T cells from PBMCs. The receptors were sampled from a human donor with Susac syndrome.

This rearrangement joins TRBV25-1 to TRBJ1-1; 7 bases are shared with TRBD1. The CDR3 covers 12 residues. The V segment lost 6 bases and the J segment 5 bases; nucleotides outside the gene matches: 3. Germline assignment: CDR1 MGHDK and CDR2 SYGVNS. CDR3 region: CASRTGKTEAFF. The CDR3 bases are TGTGCCAGCAGGACAGGGAAGACTGAAGCTTTCTTT.

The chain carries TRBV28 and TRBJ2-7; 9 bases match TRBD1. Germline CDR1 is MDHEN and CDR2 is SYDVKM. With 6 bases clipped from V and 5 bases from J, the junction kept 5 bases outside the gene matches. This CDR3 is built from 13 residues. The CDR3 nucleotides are TGTGCCAGCAGACCGGGACAGGGCCACGAGCAGTACTTC. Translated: CASRPGQGHEQYF.